These 32 T cell receptor beta chains share one sample of origin, sequenced in a study of CXCR3-negative and CXCR3-positive naive CD8 T cells. Study results and caveats: A higher hydrophobicity marked the TRB CDR3s of CXCR3-positive naive cells versus CXCR3-negative naive cells.

Each TRB cDNA library was prepared by 5' RACE (with UMI labels). No DNA is given; TCRdb re-called the 5' RACE reads and lists each CDR3 protein once. The table for this sample gives under 150,000 distinct CDR3 sequences. For these TCRs, the target antigens are not known. The sample comprised naive CXCR3+ CD8+ T cells from blood. Subset in this sample: CD45RO-CCR7+CD27+CD95- naive CD8+ T cells expressing CXCR3 (TNR3+). Receptor source: a human donor in good health. Some clones in this sample may be carry-over from other donors' samples.

The genes are TRBV7-2 and TRBJ2-7. Germline CDR1 reads SGHTA; CDR2 reads FQGNSA. The CDR3 has 15 residues. CDR3 sequence: CASSLFSQPSYEQYF.

The J gene is TRBJ1-1, the V gene TRBV7-9; TCRdb picks TRBD1, but there is no DNA to check that call. Germline V lookup: CDR1 SEHNR, CDR2 FQNEAQ (reference sequence). The CDR3 consists of 14 residues. CDR3 residues: CASSPPITMGEAFF.

The genes are TRBV29-1 and TRBJ1-2. Germline lookup yields CDR1 SQVTM and CDR2 ANQGSEA. The CDR3 is made up of 13 amino acids. The CDR3 here is CSVGVPPPVGYTF.

Here the CDR3 reads CASSFGTSYEPYF. The rearrangement links TRBV7-7 to TRBJ2-7. This CDR3 comprises 13 residues. Germline V gives CDR1 SSHAT, CDR2 FNYEAQ (reference sequence).

J is TRBJ2-7 and V is TRBV7-9. From germline, CDR1 is SEHNR and CDR2 FQNEAQ (reference sequence). The CDR3 sequence is 13 residues long. CDR3 protein: CASNLVNSYEQYF. The whole variable domain, remainder taken from reference TRBV7-9 and TRBJ2-7, is DTGVSQNPRHKITKRGQNVTFRCDPISEHNRLYWYRQTLGQGPEFLTYFQNEAQLEKSRLLSDRFSAERPKGSFSTLEIQRTEQGDSAMYLCASNLVNSYEQYFGPGTRLTVT.

The chain recombines TRBV20-1 with TRBJ1-1. The CDR3 has 15 amino acids. The germline V gene has CDR1 DFQATT and CDR2 SNEGSKA (reference sequence). This chain's CDR3 is CSALRVGGKETEAFF.

The gene calls are TRBV9 and TRBJ2-7; TCRdb proposes TRBD2, but this gene call is untestable without DNA. Germline V gives CDR1 SGDLS, CDR2 YYNGEE. This CDR3 has 15 residues. The CDR3 reads CASSAGLADPDEQYF.

The rearrangement links TRBV29-1 to TRBJ1-1. The germline CDR1 and CDR2 sequences are SQVTM and ANQGSEA. The CDR3 loop spans 16 amino acids. The CDR3 spells CSVEGPVIANSGEAFF.

The chain links TRBV19 to TRBJ2-3. CDR1 and CDR2 (germline): LNHDA, SQIVND (reference sequence). There are 14 residues in the CDR3. CDR3 sequence reads: CASSIAALKDTQYF. The variable domain in full, completed from reference TRBV19 and TRBJ2-3, reads DGGITQSPKYLFRKEGQNVTLSCEQNLNHDAMYWYRQDPGQGLRLIYYSQIVNDFQKGDIAEGYSVSREKKESFPLTVTSAQKNPTAFYLCASSIAALKDTQYFGPGTRLTVL.

This rearrangement joins TRBV29-1 to TRBJ1-1. The CDR3 covers 12 residues. Looked up from germline, CDR1 is SQVTM and CDR2 is ANQGSEA. The CDR3 sequence is CSVTHGEAEAFF.

The rearrangement joins TRBV10-3 to TRBJ2-7. Germline CDR1 is ENHRY and CDR2 is SYGVKD. The CDR3 consists of 13 residues. The CDR3 spells CAISEPTGYEQYF.

The V and J genes are TRBV15 and TRBJ2-2; no DNA is available, so the TRBD2 call from TCRdb remains unchecked. CDR3 length equals 18 residues. CDR1 and CDR2 (germline): LNHNV, YYDKDF (reference sequence). Here the CDR3 reads CATSREGNGRVDTGELFF.

This chain uses TRBV19 with TRBJ2-7; the D gene TCRdb calls, TRBD2, cannot be checked with no DNA. CDR3 length: 18 residues. Germline V CDR1 and CDR2: LNHDA, SQIVND (reference sequence). The chain's CDR3 is CASSIGGPDGLSAYEQYF.

This chain connects TRBV25-1 to TRBJ1-5. This CDR3 spans 13 amino acids. CDR1 and CDR2 from the germline V gene are MGHDK and SYGVNS. The CDR3 sequence: CASSVGINQPQHF.

The J gene is TRBJ2-3, the V gene TRBV7-2; TCRdb returns TRBD2, unconfirmable since there is no DNA. CDR1 is SGHTA, CDR2 FQGNSA, per germline. The CDR3 totals 16 residues. CDR3 protein: CASSALAGGHGDTQYF. Looking up the rest from reference TRBV7-2 and TRBJ2-3 gives the full variable domain: GAGVSQSPSNKVTEKGKDVELRCDPISGHTALYWYRQSLGQGLEFLIYFQGNSAPDKSGLPSDRFSAERTGGSVSTLTIQRTQQEDSAVYLCASSALAGGHGDTQYFGPGTRLTVL.

The chain has TRBV12-3 or TRBV12-4 and TRBJ1-1; TCRdb's D gene call, TRBD1, goes unchecked for lack of DNA. The CDR3 is made up of 14 amino acids. CDR3 amino acids: CASSSTGRGTEAFF.

The chain links TRBV12-5 to TRBJ1-2. The CDR3 length is 13 residues. Per the germline V gene, CDR1 is LGHNT and CDR2 is FRNRAP. The CDR3 sequence: CASGLLGLEGYTF.

This chain links TRBV29-1 with TRBJ2-6. The CDR3 sequence is 15 residues long. Germline V lookup: CDR1 SQVTM, CDR2 ANQGSEA. CDR3 amino acids: CSVEGWIPGANVLTF.

V is TRBV29-1 and J is TRBJ2-5; TCRdb selects TRBD1, and the lack of DNA leaves this call unchecked. Germline V gene lookup returns CDR1 SQVTM and CDR2 ANQGSEA. The CDR3 runs to 13 residues. Here the CDR3 reads CSVEAGQVRGQYF.

The V and J genes are TRBV28 and TRBJ2-5; TCRdb calls TRBD1, which cannot be checked without DNA. From germline, CDR1 is MDHEN and CDR2 SYDVKM. CDR3 length: 14 amino acids. CDR3 region: CASSLTPPGETQYF.

This chain uses TRBV12-3 or TRBV12-4 with TRBJ2-7; the D call of TRBD2 rests on TCRdb alone, since no DNA is present to check it. CDR3 length: 16 amino acids. The CDR3 is CASSFHRDFFSYEQYF.

The rearrangement joins TRBV7-8 to TRBJ2-5; TCRdb proposes TRBD1, but this gene call is untestable without DNA. The germline V gene has CDR1 SGHVS and CDR2 FQNEAQ. The CDR3 is 15 amino acids. The chain's CDR3 is CASSENGGFQETQYF.

The chain joins TRBV27 to TRBJ1-5. Germline V gene sequence: CDR1 MNHEY, CDR2 SMNVEV (reference sequence). CDR3 length: 14 amino acids. The CDR3 spells CASSLNGYNQPQHF.

This sequence joins TRBV7-3 and TRBJ2-2; absent DNA, TCRdb's TRBD1 call cannot be checked. This CDR3 is built from 14 residues. Germline values: CDR1 SGHTA, CDR2 FQGTGA. CDR3 amino acids: CASSMGHGAGELFF.

The rearrangement links TRBV7-2 to TRBJ2-1. The germline gives CDR1 SGHTA, CDR2 FQGNSA. There are 14 residues in the CDR3. The CDR3: CASSYGGDYNEQFF.

CDR3 sequence: CAWSRDSSPIGGYTF. The V call is TRBV30, the J call TRBJ1-2; TCRdb names TRBD1, which stays unverified in the absence of DNA. The CDR3 runs 15 residues. CDR1 is GTSNPN, CDR2 SVGIG, per germline (reference sequence).

V gene TRBV5-6 combines with J gene TRBJ2-7; TCRdb's assignment of TRBD1 cannot be checked, as there is no DNA. The CDR3 extends over 15 amino acids. Germline CDR1 reads SGHDT; CDR2 reads YYEEEE. CDR3: CASSPDRESTYEQYF. Full variable domain (rest looked up from reference TRBV5-6 and TRBJ2-7): DAGVTQSPTHLIKTRGQQVTLRCSPKSGHDTVSWYQQALGQGPQFIFQYYEEEERQRGNFPDRFSGHQFPNYSSELNVNALLLGDSALYLCASSPDRESTYEQYFGPGTRLTVT.

The gene calls are TRBV9 and TRBJ2-7. The CDR3 length is 14 residues. The germline CDR1 and CDR2 sequences are SGDLS and YYNGEE. This chain's CDR3 is CASSPKDGYYEQYF. Full variable domain (outside the CDR3, taken from reference TRBV9 and TRBJ2-7): DSGVTQTPKHLITATGQRVTLRCSPRSGDLSVYWYQQSLDQGLQFLIQYYNGEERAKGNILERFSAQQFPDLHSELNLSSLELGDSALYFCASSPKDGYYEQYFGPGTRLTVT.

The chain links TRBV12-3 or TRBV12-4 to TRBJ1-1; the D call from TCRdb, TRBD1, cannot be confirmed without DNA. CDR3 length equals 14 residues. CDR3 loop: CASSATVGFTEAFF.

This chain connects TRBV28 to TRBJ1-2. Germline CDR1 and CDR2: MDHEN and SYDVKM. The CDR3 contains 12 residues. CDR3 in amino acids: CVSDSGYYGYTF.

The rearrangement joins TRBV3-1 to TRBJ2-1; no DNA is available, so the TRBD2 call from TCRdb remains unchecked. The CDR3 has 16 residues. The germline V gene encodes CDR1 LGHDT and CDR2 YNNKEL (reference sequence). The CDR3 here is CASSQGSGSTYNEQFF.

The CDR3 reads CASSSAVSNSPLHF. The chain employs TRBV7-2 and TRBJ1-6. Per germline, CDR1 SGHTA and CDR2 FQGNSA. The CDR3 consists of 14 residues.